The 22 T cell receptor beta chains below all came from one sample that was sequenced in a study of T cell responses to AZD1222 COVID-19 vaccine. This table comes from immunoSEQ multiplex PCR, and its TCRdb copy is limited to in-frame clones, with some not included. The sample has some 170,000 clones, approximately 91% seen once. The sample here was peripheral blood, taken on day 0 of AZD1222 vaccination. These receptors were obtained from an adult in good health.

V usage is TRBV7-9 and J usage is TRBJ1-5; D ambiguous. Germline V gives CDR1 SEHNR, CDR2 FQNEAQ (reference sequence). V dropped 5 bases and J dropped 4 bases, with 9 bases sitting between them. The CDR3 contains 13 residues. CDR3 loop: CASSIDENQPQHF. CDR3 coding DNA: TGTGCCAGCAGCATTGACGAAAATCAGCCCCAGCATTTT.

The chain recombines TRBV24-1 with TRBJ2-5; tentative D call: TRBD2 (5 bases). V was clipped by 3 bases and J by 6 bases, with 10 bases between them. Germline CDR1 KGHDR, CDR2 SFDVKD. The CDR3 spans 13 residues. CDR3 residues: CATSDGGVQTQYF. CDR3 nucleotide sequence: TGTGCCACCAGTGATGGAGGTGTCCAGACCCAGTACTTC.

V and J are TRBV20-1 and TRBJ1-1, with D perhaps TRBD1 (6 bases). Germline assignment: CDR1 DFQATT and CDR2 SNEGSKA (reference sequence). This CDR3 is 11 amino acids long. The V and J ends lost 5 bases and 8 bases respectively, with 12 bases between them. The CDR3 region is CSASGTTEAFF. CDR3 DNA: TGCAGTGCTTCCGGGACAACGGAAGCTTTCTTT.

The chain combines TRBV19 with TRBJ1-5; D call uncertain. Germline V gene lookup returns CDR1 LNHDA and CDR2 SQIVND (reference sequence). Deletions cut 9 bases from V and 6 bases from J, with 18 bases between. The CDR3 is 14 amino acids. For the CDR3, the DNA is TGTGCCAGCCGAATTGCGGCAGACCGTCAGCCCCAGCATTTT. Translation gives CASRIAADRQPQHF. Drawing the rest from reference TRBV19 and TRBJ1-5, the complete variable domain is DGGITQSPKYLFRKEGQNVTLSCEQNLNHDAMYWYRQDPGQGLRLIYYSQIVNDFQKGDIAEGYSVSREKKESFPLTVTSAQKNPTAFYLCASRIAADRQPQHFGDGTRLSIL.

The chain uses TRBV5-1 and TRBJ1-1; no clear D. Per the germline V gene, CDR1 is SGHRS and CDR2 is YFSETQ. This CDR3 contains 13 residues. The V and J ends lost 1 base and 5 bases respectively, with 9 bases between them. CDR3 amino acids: CASSLNRGTEAFF. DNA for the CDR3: TGCGCCAGCAGCTTGAACCGGGGTACTGAAGCTTTCTTT. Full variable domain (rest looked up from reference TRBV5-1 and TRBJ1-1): KAGVTQTPRYLIKTRGQQVTLSCSPISGHRSVSWYQQTPGQGLQFLFEYFSETQRNKGNFPGRFSGRQFSNSRSEMNVSTLELGDSALYLCASSLNRGTEAFFGQGTRLTVV.

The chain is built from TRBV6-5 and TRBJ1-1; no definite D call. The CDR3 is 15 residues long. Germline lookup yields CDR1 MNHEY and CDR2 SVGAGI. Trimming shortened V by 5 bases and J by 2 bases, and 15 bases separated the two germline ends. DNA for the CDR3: TGTGCCAGCAGTAAACCGGGAGTACAAAACACTGAAGCTTTCTTT. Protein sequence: CASSKPGVQNTEAFF.

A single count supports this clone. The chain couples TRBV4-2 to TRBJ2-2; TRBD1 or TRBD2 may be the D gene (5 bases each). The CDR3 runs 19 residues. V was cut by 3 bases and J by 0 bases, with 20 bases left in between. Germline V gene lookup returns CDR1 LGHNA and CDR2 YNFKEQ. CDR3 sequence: CASSQEYQGRGPNTGELFF. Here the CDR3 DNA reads TGTGCCAGCAGCCAGGAATATCAGGGTAGGGGACCGAACACCGGGGAGCTGTTTTTT.

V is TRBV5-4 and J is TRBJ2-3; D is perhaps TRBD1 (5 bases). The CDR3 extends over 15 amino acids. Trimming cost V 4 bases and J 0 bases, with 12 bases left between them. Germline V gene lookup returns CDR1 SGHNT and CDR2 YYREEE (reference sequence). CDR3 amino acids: CASSRDSFSTDTQYF. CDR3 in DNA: TGTGCCAGCAGCCGTGACAGTTTTAGCACAGATACGCAGTATTTT.

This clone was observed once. The CDR3 here is CASSEHRGRTDTQYF. The CDR3 DNA sequence: TGCGCCAGCAGTGAGCACAGGGGGCGCACAGATACGCAGTATTTT. The V gene is TRBV10-1, the J gene TRBJ2-3, with 9 bases lining up with TRBD1. This CDR3 has 15 amino acids. The J segment lost 1 base and the V segment lost 2 bases, leaving 1 base of the junction unmatched. Looked up from germline, CDR1 is WNHNN and CDR2 is SYGVQD (reference sequence).

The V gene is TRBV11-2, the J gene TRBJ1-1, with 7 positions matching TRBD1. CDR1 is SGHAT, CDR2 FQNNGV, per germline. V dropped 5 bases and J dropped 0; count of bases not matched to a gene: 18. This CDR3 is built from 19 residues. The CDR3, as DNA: TGTGCCAGCAGCCGCACTGCGACAGGGTTCTATGTTTTGAACACTGAAGCTTTCTTT. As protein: CASSRTATGFYVLNTEAFF.

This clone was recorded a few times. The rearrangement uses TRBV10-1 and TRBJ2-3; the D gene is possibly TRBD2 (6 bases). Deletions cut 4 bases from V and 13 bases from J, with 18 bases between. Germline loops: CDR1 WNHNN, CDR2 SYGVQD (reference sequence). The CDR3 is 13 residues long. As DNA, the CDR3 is TGCGCCAGCAGTGGCCACCGGGACTTGCTGAAGTATTTT. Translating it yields CASSGHRDLLKYF.

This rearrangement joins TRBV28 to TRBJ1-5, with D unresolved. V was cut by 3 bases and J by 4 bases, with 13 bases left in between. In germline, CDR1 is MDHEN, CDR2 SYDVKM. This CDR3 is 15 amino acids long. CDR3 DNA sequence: TGTGCCAGCAGTTTCGGGATCCTGGGGAATCAGCCCCAGCATTTT. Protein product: CASSFGILGNQPQHF.

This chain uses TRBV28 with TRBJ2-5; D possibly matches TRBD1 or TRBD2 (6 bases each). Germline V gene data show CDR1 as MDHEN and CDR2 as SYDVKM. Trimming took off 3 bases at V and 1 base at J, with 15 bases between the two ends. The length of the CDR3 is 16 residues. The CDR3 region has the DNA TGTGCCAGCAGTTTGGGTTTAGGAGGGGGCCAAGAGACCCAGTACTTC. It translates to CASSLGLGGGQETQYF.

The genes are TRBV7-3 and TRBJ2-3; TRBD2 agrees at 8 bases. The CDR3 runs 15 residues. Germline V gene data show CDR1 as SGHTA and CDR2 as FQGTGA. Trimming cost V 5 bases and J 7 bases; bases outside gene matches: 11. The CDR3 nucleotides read TGTGCCAGCAGCGCCGGGACTAGTGGGCGGAATACGCAGTATTTT. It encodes CASSAGTSGRNTQYF.

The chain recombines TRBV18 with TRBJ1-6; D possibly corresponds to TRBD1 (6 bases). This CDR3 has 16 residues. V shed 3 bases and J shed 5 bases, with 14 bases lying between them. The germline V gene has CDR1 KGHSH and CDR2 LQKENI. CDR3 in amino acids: CASSPLGRGDNSPLHF. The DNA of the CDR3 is TGTGCCAGCTCACCTCTGGGCAGGGGAGATAATTCACCCCTCCACTTT. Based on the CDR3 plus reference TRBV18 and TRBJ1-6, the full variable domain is NAGVMQNPRHLVRRRGQEARLRCSPMKGHSHVYWYRQLPEEGLKFMVYLQKENIIDESGMPKERFSAEFPKEGPSILRIQQVVRGDSAAYFCASSPLGRGDNSPLHFGNGTRLTVT.

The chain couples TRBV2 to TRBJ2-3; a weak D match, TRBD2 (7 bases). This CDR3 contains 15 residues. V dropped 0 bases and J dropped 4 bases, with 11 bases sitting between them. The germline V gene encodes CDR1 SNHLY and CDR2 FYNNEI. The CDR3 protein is CASSEAWGGADTQYF. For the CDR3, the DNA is TGTGCCAGCAGTGAAGCATGGGGGGGCGCAGATACGCAGTATTTT.

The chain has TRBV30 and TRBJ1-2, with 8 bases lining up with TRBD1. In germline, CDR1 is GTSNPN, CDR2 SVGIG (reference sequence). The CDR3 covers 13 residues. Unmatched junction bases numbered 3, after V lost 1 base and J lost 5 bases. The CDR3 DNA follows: TGTGCCTGGAGTGGACAGGGGATTTATGGCTACACCTTC. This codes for CAWSGQGIYGYTF.

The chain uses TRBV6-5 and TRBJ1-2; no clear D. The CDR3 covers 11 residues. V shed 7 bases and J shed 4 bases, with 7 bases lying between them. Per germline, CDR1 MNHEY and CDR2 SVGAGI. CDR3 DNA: TGTGCCAGCACCCTGGCCTATGGCTACACCTTC. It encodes CASTLAYGYTF.

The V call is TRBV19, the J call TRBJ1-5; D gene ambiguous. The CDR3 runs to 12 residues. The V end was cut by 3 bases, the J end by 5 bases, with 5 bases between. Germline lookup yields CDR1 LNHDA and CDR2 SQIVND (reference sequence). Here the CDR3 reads CASSILYQPQHF. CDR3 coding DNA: TGTGCCAGTAGTATTCTTTATCAGCCCCAGCATTTT. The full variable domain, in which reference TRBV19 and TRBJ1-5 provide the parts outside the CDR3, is DGGITQSPKYLFRKEGQNVTLSCEQNLNHDAMYWYRQDPGQGLRLIYYSQIVNDFQKGDIAEGYSVSREKKESFPLTVTSAQKNPTAFYLCASSILYQPQHFGDGTRLSIL.

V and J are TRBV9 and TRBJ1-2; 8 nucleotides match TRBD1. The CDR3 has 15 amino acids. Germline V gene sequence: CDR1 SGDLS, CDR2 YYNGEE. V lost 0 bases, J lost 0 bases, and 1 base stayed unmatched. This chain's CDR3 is CASSVGTGTNYGYTF. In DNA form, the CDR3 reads TGTGCCAGCAGCGTAGGGACAGGGACTAACTATGGCTACACCTTC.

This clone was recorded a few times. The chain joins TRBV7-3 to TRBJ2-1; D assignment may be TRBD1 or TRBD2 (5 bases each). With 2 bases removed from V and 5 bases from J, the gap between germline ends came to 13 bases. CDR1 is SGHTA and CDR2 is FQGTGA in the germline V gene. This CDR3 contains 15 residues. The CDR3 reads CASSLYWDPDNEQFF. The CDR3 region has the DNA TGTGCCAGCAGCTTATATTGGGACCCCGACAATGAGCAGTTCTTC.

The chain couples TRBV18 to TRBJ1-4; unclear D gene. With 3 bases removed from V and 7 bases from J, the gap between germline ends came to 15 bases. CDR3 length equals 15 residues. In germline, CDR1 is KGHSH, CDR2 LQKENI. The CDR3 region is CASSPAGSKGEKLFF. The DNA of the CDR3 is TGTGCCAGCTCACCTGCCGGGTCCAAGGGTGAAAAACTGTTTTTT.